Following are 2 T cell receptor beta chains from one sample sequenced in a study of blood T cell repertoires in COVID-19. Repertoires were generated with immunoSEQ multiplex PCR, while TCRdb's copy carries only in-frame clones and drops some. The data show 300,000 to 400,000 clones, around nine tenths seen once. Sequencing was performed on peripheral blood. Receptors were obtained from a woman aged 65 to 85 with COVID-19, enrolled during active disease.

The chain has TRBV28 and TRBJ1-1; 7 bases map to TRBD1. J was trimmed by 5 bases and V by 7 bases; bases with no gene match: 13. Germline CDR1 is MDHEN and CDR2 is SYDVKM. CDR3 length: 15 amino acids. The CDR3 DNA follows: TGTGCCAGCAACCCGACAGGGACTTGGAGGACTGAAGCTTTCTTT. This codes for CASNPTGTWRTEAFF.

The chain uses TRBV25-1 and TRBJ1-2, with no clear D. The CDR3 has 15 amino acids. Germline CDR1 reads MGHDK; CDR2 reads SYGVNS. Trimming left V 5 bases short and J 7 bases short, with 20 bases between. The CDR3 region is CASSPPRDNMGGYTF. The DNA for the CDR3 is TGTGCCAGCAGTCCACCTCGGGATAACATGGGTGGCTACACCTTC.